This is a list of T cell receptor beta chains from one sample in a study of T cell changes during pregnancy in multiple sclerosis. Clones were read by immunoSEQ multiplex PCR, and TCRdb kept only the in-frame ones, dropping some. The top ten clones hold 2% to 2.5% of a sample with around 62,000 clones, 90% of them seen once. The sequencing used peripheral blood, collected in the second trimester of pregnancy. These receptors originate from a female donor in good health, enrolled as a control in a pregnancy study. Both conserved end residues are part of each CDR3. D genes are given only for firm matches. Clone size is given for some rows only: seen once, a few or many times, or a class if the clone is expanded.

V gene: TRBV6-1
D gene: TRBD2
clone size: -
J gene: TRBJ2-3
CDR3 DNA: TGTGCCAGCAGTGAATACGTAGCGGGGGGGCCCACAGATACGCAGTATTTT
CDR3 protein: CASSEYVAGGPTDTQYF

V gene: TRBV2
D gene: -
clone size: -
J gene: TRBJ1-1
CDR3 DNA: TGTGCCAGCAGTGAAGGAGGACAGAACACTGAAGCTTTCTTT
CDR3 protein: CASSEGGQNTEAFF

V gene: TRBV7-9
D gene: -
clone size: -
J gene: TRBJ1-2
CDR3 DNA: TGTGCCAGCAGTCATGAAGCTCCCACCTACACCTTC
CDR3 protein: CASSHEAPTYTF

V gene: TRBV14
D gene: -
clone size: -
J gene: TRBJ2-3
CDR3 DNA: TGTGCCAGCAGCCGGAACAGGGATCCAGATACGCAGTATTTT
CDR3 protein: CASSRNRDPDTQYF

V gene: TRBV9
D gene: TRBD2
clone size: -
J gene: TRBJ2-2
CDR3 DNA: TGTGCCAGCAGCATTGGGACTAGCGGTTACACCGGGGAGCTGTTTTTT
CDR3 protein: CASSIGTSGYTGELFF

V gene: TRBV5-1
D gene: TRBD2
clone size: -
J gene: TRBJ2-7
CDR3 DNA: TGCGCCAGCAGCTGGACTAGCGGGGGGTACGAGCAGTACTTC
CDR3 protein: CASSWTSGGYEQYF

V gene: TRBV29-1
D gene: -
clone size: -
J gene: TRBJ2-1
CDR3 DNA: TGCAGCGTTGCGCCCGGGAATGAGCAGTTCTTC
CDR3 protein: CSVAPGNEQFF

V gene: TRBV11-2
D gene: TRBD2
clone size: -
J gene: TRBJ2-7
CDR3 DNA: TGTGCCAGCAGCTTAACGGGGGGGCCCCTCGAGCAGTACTTC
CDR3 protein: CASSLTGGPLEQYF

V gene: TRBV30
D gene: TRBD1
clone size: few
J gene: TRBJ1-5
CDR3 DNA: TGTGCCTGGGGGCGGGACAGGGGCAATCAGCCCCAGCATTTT
CDR3 protein: CAWGRDRGNQPQHF

V gene: TRBV6-1
D gene: TRBD1
clone size: once
J gene: TRBJ2-7
CDR3 DNA: TGTGCCAGCAGTGAGCCTGGGGACAGGTCCCCCTACGAGCAGTACTTC
CDR3 protein: CASSEPGDRSPYEQYF

V gene: TRBV19
D gene: TRBD2
clone size: -
J gene: TRBJ2-1
CDR3 DNA: TGTGCCAGTACCATGGGGACTAGCGGGCTCAATGAGCAGTTCTTC
CDR3 protein: CASTMGTSGLNEQFF

V gene: TRBV27
D gene: TRBD1
clone size: -
J gene: TRBJ2-5
CDR3 DNA: TGTGCCAGCAGTCTTTACAGGGGGGAGACCCAGTACTTC
CDR3 protein: CASSLYRGETQYF

V gene: TRBV5-6
D gene: TRBD1
clone size: once
J gene: TRBJ1-3
CDR3 DNA: TGTGCCAGCAGGAAGGGACAGCGACGCTCTGGAAACACCATATATTTT
CDR3 protein: CASRKGQRRSGNTIYF

V gene: TRBV9
D gene: -
clone size: -
J gene: TRBJ2-3
CDR3 DNA: TGTGCCAGCAGCGCCTGGACGGGGGTGATCACAGATACGCAGTATTTT
CDR3 protein: CASSAWTGVITDTQYF

V gene: TRBV18
D gene: TRBD2
clone size: -
J gene: TRBJ2-1
CDR3 DNA: TGTGCCAGCTCACCATTATTCGGGACTAGCGGGGGTAGGTCCTACAATGAGCAGTTCTTC
CDR3 protein: CASSPLFGTSGGRSYNEQFF

V gene: TRBV2
D gene: -
clone size: -
J gene: TRBJ1-1
CDR3 DNA: TGTGCCAGCAAAGAGGCCAGGGGTGGGAACACTGAAGCTTTCTTT
CDR3 protein: CASKEARGGNTEAFF

V gene: TRBV5-4
D gene: TRBD2
clone size: -
J gene: TRBJ2-1
CDR3 DNA: TGTGCCAGCAGCTTGTCCCGCCTAGCGGGGTACAATGAGCAGTTCTTC
CDR3 protein: CASSLSRLAGYNEQFF

V gene: TRBV19
D gene: -
clone size: -
J gene: TRBJ1-6
CDR3 DNA: TGTGCCAGTAGTATAGATCCCGGAGTCTATAATTCACCCCTCCACTTT
CDR3 protein: CASSIDPGVYNSPLHF

V gene: TRBV30
D gene: -
clone size: once
J gene: TRBJ2-5
CDR3 DNA: TGTGCCTGGAGTGTAACAGATTCAGGCCAGTACTTC
CDR3 protein: CAWSVTDSGQYF

V gene: TRBV5-1
D gene: -
clone size: -
J gene: TRBJ2-3
CDR3 DNA: TGCGCCAGCAGCTTTCAGTATGCAGATACGCAGTATTTT
CDR3 protein: CASSFQYADTQYF

V gene: TRBV15
D gene: TRBD1
clone size: -
J gene: TRBJ2-7
CDR3 DNA: TGTGCCACCAGCAGAGAACAGGGGGCCTACGAGCAGTACTTC
CDR3 protein: CATSREQGAYEQYF

V gene: TRBV6-1
D gene: -
clone size: few
J gene: TRBJ2-7
CDR3 DNA: TGTGCCAGCAGTGCGGACAGACCCGGTAAGGGCTACGAGCAGTACTTC
CDR3 protein: CASSADRPGKGYEQYF

V gene: TRBV12-5
D gene: TRBD2
clone size: -
J gene: TRBJ2-1
CDR3 DNA: TGTGCTAGTGGCCGCCTTGCGGGGGGTACCTACAATGAGCAGTTCTTC
CDR3 protein: CASGRLAGGTYNEQFF

V gene: TRBV9
D gene: -
clone size: -
J gene: TRBJ1-4
CDR3 DNA: TGTGCCAGCAGCCCCGTCGGGGGGTCGGCTAATGAAAAACTGTTTTTT
CDR3 protein: CASSPVGGSANEKLFF

V gene: TRBV5-5
D gene: -
clone size: -
J gene: TRBJ2-7
CDR3 DNA: TGTGCCAGCAGCTTACTGGTGAGCTCCTACGAGCAGTACTTC
CDR3 protein: CASSLLVSSYEQYF

V gene: TRBV30
D gene: -
clone size: -
J gene: TRBJ1-5
CDR3 DNA: TGTGCCTGGAGGTTGGGAGGCTTCAGCAATCAGCCCCAGCATTTT
CDR3 protein: CAWRLGGFSNQPQHF

V gene: TRBV7-8
D gene: -
clone size: few
J gene: TRBJ1-6
CDR3 DNA: TGTGCCAGCAGCTTCGGACAGCCCAATTCACCCCTCCACTTT
CDR3 protein: CASSFGQPNSPLHF

V gene: TRBV6-1
D gene: -
clone size: -
J gene: TRBJ1-6
CDR3 DNA: TGTGCCAGCCCCGCGGGGGGAAATAATTCACCCCTCCACTTT
CDR3 protein: CASPAGGNNSPLHF

V gene: TRBV6-5
D gene: TRBD1
clone size: once
J gene: TRBJ2-7
CDR3 DNA: TGTGCCAGCAGTTACTCTCCGGATCTCAGGGGGTACGAGCAGTACTTC
CDR3 protein: CASSYSPDLRGYEQYF

V gene: TRBV19
D gene: -
clone size: medium-sized
J gene: TRBJ1-1
CDR3 DNA: TGTGCCAGTAGTGTTCTAAAAGGGGGAATGAACACTGAAGCTTTCTTT
CDR3 protein: CASSVLKGGMNTEAFF

V gene: TRBV28
D gene: -
clone size: few
J gene: TRBJ1-5
CDR3 DNA: TGTGCCAGCAGTACCCGGGACGGAGGGTGGCCCCAGCATTTT
CDR3 protein: CASSTRDGGWPQHF

V gene: TRBV2
D gene: TRBD1
clone size: -
J gene: TRBJ1-2
CDR3 DNA: TGTGCCAGCCGACAGGGGTTCAGTGGCTACACCTTC
CDR3 protein: CASRQGFSGYTF

V gene: TRBV9
D gene: TRBD2
clone size: -
J gene: TRBJ2-3
CDR3 DNA: TGTGCCAGCAGCGTAGCGTGGGGGGGAGGGACAGATACGCAGTATTTT
CDR3 protein: CASSVAWGGGTDTQYF

V gene: TRBV5-1
D gene: -
clone size: -
J gene: TRBJ2-5
CDR3 DNA: TGCGCCAGCAGCCCCCAAGGGGGGGGCGTAGAGACCCAGTACTTC
CDR3 protein: CASSPQGGGVETQYF

V gene: TRBV27
D gene: TRBD2
clone size: -
J gene: TRBJ2-1
CDR3 DNA: TGTGCCAGCAGGCGTAGCGGGAGGTCAAATGAGCAGTTCTTC
CDR3 protein: CASRRSGRSNEQFF